The entry below gives a single T cell receptor (beta chain) sequence along with its context. Antigen unknown. The J segment lost 8 bases and the V segment lost 8 bases, leaving 5 bases of the junction unmatched. Germline CDR1 and CDR2: GTSNPN and SVGIG (reference sequence). CDR3 length equals 12 residues. The data derive from a study of cytomegalovirus exposure and HLA in healthy donors. Points from the study as a whole: Segments of the TCR beta V type were, in most cases, productive about 87% or about 30% of the time in an earlier analysis. V- and J-gene trimming in TCR beta was tied to a missense DCLRE1C variant by an analysis performed later.

A multiplex PCR was run with 60 Vbeta primers and 13 Jbeta primers. The repertoire was sequenced with immunoSEQ multiplex PCR; TCRdb's copy has only in-frame clones and lacks some. Among over 100,000 clones listed, roughly 60% were seen once. The receptor comes from a man between 35 and 55 years old in good health and CMV-seropositive. The rearrangement joins TRBV30 to TRBJ1-4; 10 nucleotides align to TRBD1. The sample comprised PBMCs. The DNA for the CDR3 is TGTGCCCGGGGACAGGGGAAAGAAAAACTGTTTTTT. It encodes CARGQGKEKLFF.